These 17 T cell receptor beta chains share one sample of origin, sequenced in a study of T-cell reconstitution after alpha-beta-depleted transplantation in children. TCRbeta library preparation incorporated unique molecular identifiers. One entry per CDR3 protein results from TCRdb running MiXCR on the PCR reads. The sample has 240,000 or so distinct CDR3 sequences; more than 10% are singletons. The sample in question was PBMCs from the stem cell graft donor, obtained from the stem cell graft. These receptors came from a human donor who donated a stem cell graft to a child with acute lymphoblastic leukemia.

This clonotype was observed many times. A read error may account for a junction end that differs from germline. The chain joins TRBV29-1 to TRBJ1-1; 7 nucleotides agree with TRBD1. This CDR3 is built from 14 residues. Germline loops: CDR1 SQVTM, CDR2 ANQGSEA. CDR3 nucleotide sequence: TGCAGCGTGGAAGAACAGGGGACAAACACTGAAGCTTTCTTT. This translates into CSVEEQGTNTEAFF.

This clonotype has more than one count but fewer than ten. V gene TRBV10-3 combines with J gene TRBJ2-1; 12 nucleotides agree with TRBD2. This CDR3 has 14 residues. V was pared by 7 bases and J by 7 bases, with 5 bases of the junction left unmatched. The germline gives CDR1 ENHRY, CDR2 SYGVKD. The CDR3 bases are TGTGCCATCATGCTAGCGGGAGGGGGGAATGAGCAGTTCTTC. Its protein is CAIMLAGGGNEQFF.

This clonotype occurred many times. The genes are TRBV7-2 and TRBJ1-5, with D unclear. V lost 1 base and J 9 bases, leaving 10 bases between the germline ends. This CDR3 has 13 residues. Germline V gene lookup returns CDR1 SGHTA and CDR2 FQGNSA. CDR3 residues: CASSLELTTPQHF. In nucleotides, the CDR3 is TGTGCCAGCAGCTTAGAATTAACGACGCCCCAGCATTTT. Combining the CDR3 with reference TRBV7-2 and TRBJ1-5 gives the whole variable domain GAGVSQSPSNKVTEKGKDVELRCDPISGHTALYWYRQSLGQGLEFLIYFQGNSAPDKSGLPSDRFSAERTGGSVSTLTIQRTQQEDSAVYLCASSLELTTPQHFGDGTRLSIL.

This clonotype was recorded many times. The V and J genes are TRBV29-1 and TRBJ1-4; TRBD1 aligns across 11 bases. Germline V lookup: CDR1 SQVTM, CDR2 ANQGSEA. V lost 5 bases, J lost 7 bases, and 6 bases stayed unmatched. This CDR3 is built from 14 residues. CDR3 protein: CSVRSGTGGEKLFF. The CDR3 region has the DNA TGCAGCGTTAGATCCGGGACAGGGGGTGAAAAACTGTTTTTT.

The rearrangement joins TRBV7-2 to TRBJ2-6; D gene ambiguous. The CDR3 is 17 residues long. Germline V gene sequence: CDR1 SGHTA, CDR2 FQGNSA. The V and J ends lost 1 base and 2 bases respectively, with 12 bases between them. CDR3: CASSLVGVSAGANVLTF. Here the CDR3 DNA reads TGTGCCAGCAGCTTAGTCGGCGTTTCTGCTGGGGCCAACGTCCTGACTTTC.

Many counts were recorded for this clonotype. This chain joins TRBV7-2 and TRBJ1-4, with D possibly TRBD1 on 6 matching bases. Trimming stripped 6 bases from V and 0 bases from J, with 14 bases between. The CDR3 is 16 residues long. Germline V gene data show CDR1 as SGHTA and CDR2 as FQGNSA. The CDR3 bases are TGTGCCAGCAGGGGGGCAGCCGCATCAACTAATGAAAAACTGTTTTTT. The encoded protein is CASRGAAASTNEKLFF.

The sample holds many counts of this clonotype. The chain's CDR3 is CAIRGTGTTGELFF. CDR3 nucleotide sequence: TGTGCCATCAGGGGGACAGGGACGACCGGGGAGCTGTTTTTT. This chain links TRBV10-3 with TRBJ2-2; 9 nucleotides align to TRBD1. Germline-derived CDR1 and CDR2 are ENHRY and SYGVKD. This CDR3 contains 14 residues. V shed 6 bases and J 5 bases; nucleotides not matched to a gene: 4.

This clonotype has ten or more counts. This chain links TRBV29-1 with TRBJ2-1; no clear D gene. V was pared by 7 bases and J by 0 bases, with 7 bases between. This CDR3 spans 12 amino acids. Germline V CDR1 and CDR2: SQVTM, ANQGSEA. The CDR3 coding sequence is TGCAGCGCCCTGGGCTCCTACAATGAGCAGTTCTTC. Protein: CSALGSYNEQFF.

This clonotype has at least ten counts. The chain joins TRBV20-1 to TRBJ1-6; maybe TRBD1 (6 bases). Germline V gene data show CDR1 as DFQATT and CDR2 as SNEGSKA (reference sequence). V lost 4 bases and J 10 bases, leaving 26 bases between the germline ends. The CDR3 runs to 17 residues. CDR3 sequence (DNA): TGCAGTGCTATCACCAATGGACAGTCGGGTCCAACCTCACCCCTCCACTTT. Residues: CSAITNGQSGPTSPLHF.

Comments on this clonotype: It may be a read error: a sequence one base away is much more abundant. This chain uses TRBV27 with TRBJ2-5; no definite D call. This CDR3 comprises 14 residues. V was clipped by 5 bases and J by 2 bases, with 12 bases between them. Germline V gene data show CDR1 as MNHEY and CDR2 as SMNVEV (reference sequence). CDR3 region: CASSPGPKQETQYF. The DNA for the CDR3 is TGTGCCAGCAGTCCCGGGCCCAAACAAGAGACCCAGTACTTC.

This clonotype was observed a handful of times. The V and J genes are TRBV18 and TRBJ1-2; TRBD1 agrees at 7 bases. With V trimmed by 3 bases and J by 1 base, 5 bases remained unmatched. This CDR3 is built from 15 residues. CDR1 is KGHSH, CDR2 LQKENI, per germline. The CDR3 protein is CASSPNRGHNYGYTF. The CDR3 nucleotides are TGTGCCAGCTCACCGAACAGGGGACATAACTATGGCTACACCTTC.

The chain recombines TRBV6-5 with TRBJ2-1; 7 nucleotides line up with TRBD1. The CDR3 length is 16 residues. Germline-derived CDR1 and CDR2 are MNHEY and SVGAGI. V trimming: 8 bases; J trimming: 2 bases; junction bases outside the gene matches: 12. The CDR3 sequence is CASGYDRVHPYNEQFF. CDR3 in DNA: TGTGCCAGCGGCTACGACAGGGTACATCCCTACAATGAGCAGTTCTTC.

Ten or more counts support this clonotype. This chain joins TRBV21-1 and TRBJ1-2; the table assigns TRBD1, which was not confirmed against the DNA. TRBV21-1 is noted as a pseudogene. The CDR3 totals 13 residues. CDR3 in DNA: TGTGCCACCTTTGACAGGGGGAGGGAAGGCTACACCTTC. Protein: CATFDRGREGYTF.

This clonotype appeared many times. V usage is TRBV9 and J usage is TRBJ2-5; D ambiguous. Trimming left V 3 bases short and J 7 bases short, with 10 bases between. The V gene's germline CDR1 is SGDLS and CDR2 YYNGEE. The CDR3 extends over 12 amino acids. DNA of the CDR3: TGTGCCAGCAGCGGCGAGGTGGGGACCCAGTACTTC. This gives the protein CASSGEVGTQYF.

At least ten counts were recorded for this clonotype. The chain has TRBV7-2 and TRBJ2-7, with no clear D. Deletions cut 3 bases from V and 6 bases from J, with 18 bases between. Per germline, CDR1 SGHTA and CDR2 FQGNSA. The CDR3 loop spans 15 amino acids. The CDR3 sequence: CASSFLHWDGAEQYF. In nucleotides, the CDR3 is TGTGCCAGCAGCTTCTTACATTGGGATGGAGCCGAGCAGTACTTC.

This clonotype was seen ten or more times. V is TRBV5-1 and J is TRBJ2-2, with 7 positions matching TRBD1. V dropped 3 bases and J dropped 1; count of bases not matched to a gene: 12. The CDR3 is 18 residues long. The germline CDR1 and CDR2 sequences are SGHRS and YFSETQ. The CDR3 DNA follows: TGCGCCAGCAGCTCCGCAAGCAACCGGGACAGGAACACCGGGGAGCTGTTTTTT. Protein: CASSSASNRDRNTGELFF.

This clonotype showed up many times. The rearrangement joins TRBV11-2 to TRBJ1-5; D call uncertain. The length of the CDR3 is 15 residues. The germline V gene encodes CDR1 SGHAT and CDR2 FQNNGV. Between the trimmed V and J ends, which lost 4 bases and 0 bases, there was a span of 10 bases. CDR3 sequence reads: CASSSAPHSNQPQHF. The CDR3 nucleotides are TGTGCCAGCAGCTCCGCCCCACATAGCAATCAGCCCCAGCATTTT.